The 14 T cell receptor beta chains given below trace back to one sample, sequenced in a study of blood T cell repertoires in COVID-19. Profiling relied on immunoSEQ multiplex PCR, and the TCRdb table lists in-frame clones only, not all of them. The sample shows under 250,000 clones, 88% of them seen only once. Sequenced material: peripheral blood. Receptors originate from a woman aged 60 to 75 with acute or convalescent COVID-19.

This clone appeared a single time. The CDR3 sequence is CASSVQGLSTDTQYF. As DNA, the CDR3 is TGTGCCAGCAGTGTCCAGGGGCTTAGCACAGATACGCAGTATTTT. The rearrangement joins TRBV25-1 to TRBJ2-3; tentative D call: TRBD1 (6 bases). The CDR3 covers 15 residues. The germline CDR1 and CDR2 sequences are MGHDK and SYGVNS. V was clipped by 4 bases and J by 0 bases, with 11 bases between them. The full variable domain, with the rest looked up from reference TRBV25-1 and TRBJ2-3, is EADIYQTPRYLVIGTGKKITLECSQTMGHDKMYWYQQDPGMELHLIHYSYGVNSTEKGDLSSESTVSRIRTEHFPLTLESARPSHTSQYLCASSVQGLSTDTQYFGPGTRLTVL.

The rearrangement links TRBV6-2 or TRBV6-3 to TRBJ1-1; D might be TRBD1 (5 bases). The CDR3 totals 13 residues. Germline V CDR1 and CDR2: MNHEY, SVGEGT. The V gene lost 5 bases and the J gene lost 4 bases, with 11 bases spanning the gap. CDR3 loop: CASSQTAVTEAFF. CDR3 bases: TGTGCCAGCAGTCAGACAGCTGTCACTGAAGCTTTCTTT.

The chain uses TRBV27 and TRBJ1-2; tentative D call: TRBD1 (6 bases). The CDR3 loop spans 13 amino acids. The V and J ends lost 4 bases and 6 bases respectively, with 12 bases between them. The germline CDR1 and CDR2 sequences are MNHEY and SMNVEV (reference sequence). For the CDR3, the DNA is TGTGCCAGCAGTTGGGGGCAGGGGCATGGCTACACCTTC. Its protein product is CASSWGQGHGYTF.

The CDR3 nucleotides read TGTGCCAGCAGCCCCCCGGGTAGGTTCTCCTACGAGCAGTACTTC. Translation: CASSPPGRFSYEQYF. The rearrangement uses TRBV4-2 and TRBJ2-7; D unclear. This CDR3 is 15 amino acids long. The V and J ends lost 4 bases and 0 bases respectively, with 13 bases between them. Per germline, CDR1 LGHNA and CDR2 YNFKEQ.

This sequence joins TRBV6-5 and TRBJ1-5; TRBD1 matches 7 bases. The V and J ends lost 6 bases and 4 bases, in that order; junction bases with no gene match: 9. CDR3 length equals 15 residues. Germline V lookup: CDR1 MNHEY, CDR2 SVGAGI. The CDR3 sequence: CASRSAGTANQPQHF. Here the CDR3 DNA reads TGTGCCAGCAGGTCAGCCGGGACAGCAAATCAGCCCCAGCATTTT.

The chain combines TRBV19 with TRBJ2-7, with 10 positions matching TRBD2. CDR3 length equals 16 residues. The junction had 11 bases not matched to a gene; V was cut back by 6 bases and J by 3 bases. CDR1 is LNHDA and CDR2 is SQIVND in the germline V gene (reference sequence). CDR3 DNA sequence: TGTGCCAGTAGCAGCGTCCTAGCGGGGGTGAACTACGAGCAGTACTTC. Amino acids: CASSSVLAGVNYEQYF.

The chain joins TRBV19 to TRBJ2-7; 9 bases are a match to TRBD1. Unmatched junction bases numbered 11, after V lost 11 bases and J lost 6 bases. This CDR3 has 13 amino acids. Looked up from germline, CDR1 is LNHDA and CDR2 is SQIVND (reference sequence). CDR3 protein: CAVGTGQVSEQYF. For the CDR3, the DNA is TGTGCCGTAGGGACAGGGCAAGTCTCCGAGCAGTACTTC.

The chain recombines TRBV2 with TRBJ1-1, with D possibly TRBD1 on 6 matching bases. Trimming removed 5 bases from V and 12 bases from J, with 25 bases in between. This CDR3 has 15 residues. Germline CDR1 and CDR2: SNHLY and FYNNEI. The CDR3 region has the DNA TGTGCCAGCAGTCCCACGACAGGTAACCCCCTGAAGCCTTTCTTT. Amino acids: CASSPTTGNPLKPFF.

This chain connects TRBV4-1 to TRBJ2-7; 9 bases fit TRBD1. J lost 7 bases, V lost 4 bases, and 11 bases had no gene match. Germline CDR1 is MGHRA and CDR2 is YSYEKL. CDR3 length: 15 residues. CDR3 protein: CASSPPGQGLGEQYF. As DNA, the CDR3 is TGCGCCAGCAGCCCGCCGGGACAGGGTCTTGGGGAGCAGTACTTC.

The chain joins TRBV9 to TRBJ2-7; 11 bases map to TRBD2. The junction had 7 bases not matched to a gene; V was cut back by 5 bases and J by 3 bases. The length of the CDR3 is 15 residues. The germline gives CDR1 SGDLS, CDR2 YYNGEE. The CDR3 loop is CASSFGGTSGYEQYF. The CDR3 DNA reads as TGTGCCAGCAGTTTTGGGGGGACTAGCGGCTACGAGCAGTACTTC.

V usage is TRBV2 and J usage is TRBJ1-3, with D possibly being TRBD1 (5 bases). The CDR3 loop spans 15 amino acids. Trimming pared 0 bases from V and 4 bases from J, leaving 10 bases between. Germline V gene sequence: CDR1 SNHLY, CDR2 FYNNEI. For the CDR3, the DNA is TGTGCCAGCAGTGAAGCAGCGGGGCGGGGAAACACCATATATTTT. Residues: CASSEAAGRGNTIYF.

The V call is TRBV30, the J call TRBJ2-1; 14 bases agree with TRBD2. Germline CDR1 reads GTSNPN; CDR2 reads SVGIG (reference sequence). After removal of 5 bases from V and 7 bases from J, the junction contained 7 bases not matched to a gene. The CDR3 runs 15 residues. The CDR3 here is CAWGMGLAGVNEQFF. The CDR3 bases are TGTGCCTGGGGCATGGGACTAGCGGGAGTAAATGAGCAGTTCTTC.

CDR3 amino acids: CASSFEQFANTEAFF. The CDR3 DNA reads TGCGCCAGCAGCTTTGAACAGTTTGCGAACACTGAAGCTTTCTTT. The rearrangement links TRBV5-1 to TRBJ1-1, with D unclear. Germline values: CDR1 SGHRS, CDR2 YFSETQ. Between the trimmed V and J ends, which lost 2 bases and 1 base, there was a span of 12 bases. There are 15 residues in the CDR3.

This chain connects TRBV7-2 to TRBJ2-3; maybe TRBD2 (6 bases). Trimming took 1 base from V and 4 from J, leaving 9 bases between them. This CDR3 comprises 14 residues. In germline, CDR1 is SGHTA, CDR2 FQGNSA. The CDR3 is CASSLGGGSDTQYF. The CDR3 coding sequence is TGTGCCAGCAGCTTAGGAGGAGGGTCAGATACGCAGTATTTT.